These 26 T cell receptor beta chains were sequenced from one sample in a study of OX40 agonist ivuxolimab in advanced cancers. Clones were read by immunoSEQ multiplex PCR, and TCRdb kept only the in-frame ones, dropping some. The sample carries 55,000 to 80,000 clones, roughly four fifths recorded once. The material sequenced was CD4+ or CD8+ T cells sorted from blood, taken in a trial of the OX40 agonist ivuxolimab. All receptors come from an adult with an advanced solid tumor such as melanoma, head and neck, liver or kidney cancer.

The chain has TRBV30 and TRBJ1-2, with D maybe TRBD1 (5 bases). The germline gives CDR1 GTSNPN, CDR2 SVGIG (reference sequence). V gave up 8 bases and J gave up 2 bases, with 12 bases separating them. CDR3 size: 12 residues. The CDR3 loop reads CAAWTPNYGYTF. Written as DNA, the CDR3 is TGTGCCGCCTGGACACCCAACTATGGCTACACCTTC.

CDR3 sequence reads: CASSYKAAVVNTEAFF. CDR3 bases: TGTGCCAGCAGTTACAAGGCCGCCGTGGTGAACACTGAAGCTTTCTTT. V gene TRBV6-7 combines with J gene TRBJ1-1, with D hard to call. TRBV6-7 is an ORF, and what it does is uncertain. CDR3 length: 16 amino acids. Trimming took off 2 bases at V and 0 bases at J, with 13 bases between the two ends.

This clone was seen once. The chain employs TRBV19 and TRBJ2-1; tentative D call: TRBD2 (6 bases). CDR1 and CDR2 from the germline V gene are LNHDA and SQIVND (reference sequence). With 6 bases removed from V and 7 bases from J, the gap between germline ends came to 31 bases. The CDR3 is 19 residues long. The CDR3 DNA reads as TGTGCCAGTAGGGTTGAAGACGGACTATTCCCGGGGACCCAAAATGAGCAGTTCTTC. The encoded protein is CASRVEDGLFPGTQNEQFF.

J is TRBJ1-1 and V is TRBV27; perhaps TRBD1 as D (5 bases). The V gene lost 4 bases and the J gene lost 4 bases, with 13 bases spanning the gap. The CDR3 is 14 amino acids. The V gene's germline CDR1 is MNHEY and CDR2 SMNVEV (reference sequence). The CDR3 nucleotides are TGTGCCAGCAGTTCCAGGGAATGGAGCACTGAAGCTTTCTTT. Translation: CASSSREWSTEAFF.

This chain links TRBV6-5 with TRBJ2-7; D is possibly TRBD2 (5 bases). The CDR3 totals 14 residues. V lost 6 bases and J 5 bases, leaving 17 bases between the germline ends. CDR1 is MNHEY and CDR2 is SVGAGI in the germline V gene. The CDR3 DNA sequence: TGTGCCAGCAGCTACGTTGGAGGTCCGAACGAGCAGTACTTC. Amino acid sequence: CASSYVGGPNEQYF.

V usage is TRBV6-5 and J usage is TRBJ2-5; 8 nucleotides line up with TRBD2. The CDR3 runs 15 residues. Germline CDR1 reads MNHEY; CDR2 reads SVGAGI. J was trimmed by 5 bases and V by 4 bases; bases with no gene match: 9. The DNA of the CDR3 is TGTGCCAGCAGTTCCAGCGGGAGTTCGGGGGAGACCCAGTACTTC. This sequence encodes CASSSSGSSGETQYF.

V gene TRBV5-1 combines with J gene TRBJ1-1, with D unclear. Germline values: CDR1 SGHRS, CDR2 YFSETQ. V lost 2 bases, J lost 1 base, and 9 bases lay in between. CDR3 length: 14 amino acids. The CDR3 region is CASSFEPANTEAFF. DNA for the CDR3: TGCGCCAGCAGCTTTGAACCCGCGAACACTGAAGCTTTCTTT. Supplemented by reference TRBV5-1 and TRBJ1-1, the full variable domain reads KAGVTQTPRYLIKTRGQQVTLSCSPISGHRSVSWYQQTPGQGLQFLFEYFSETQRNKGNFPGRFSGRQFSNSRSEMNVSTLELGDSALYLCASSFEPANTEAFFGQGTRLTVV.

V is TRBV4-3 and J is TRBJ1-1, with 8 bases matching TRBD1. CDR1 and CDR2 (germline): LGHNA, YSLEER. V shed 6 bases, J shed 3 bases, and the junction held 6 bases outside the gene matches. The CDR3 totals 14 residues. In DNA, the CDR3 is TGCGCCAGCAGGCAGGACAGGGTATACACTGAAGCTTTCTTT. Translation gives CASRQDRVYTEAFF.

The CDR3 protein is CASSPRAVYNQPQHF. CDR3 in DNA: TGTGCCAGCAGTCCCCGCGCAGTGTACAATCAGCCCCAGCATTTT. The rearrangement joins TRBV6-5 to TRBJ1-5, with no clear D. Germline assignment: CDR1 MNHEY and CDR2 SVGAGI. CDR3 size: 15 residues. V shed 5 bases and J shed 3 bases, with 14 bases lying between them.

The J gene is TRBJ2-2, the V gene TRBV7-2, with D possibly matching TRBD2 (5 bases). This CDR3 comprises 14 residues. The germline V and J ends were trimmed by 1 base and 12 bases, with 15 bases remaining between them. Germline values: CDR1 SGHTA, CDR2 FQGNSA. The CDR3 nucleotides read TGTGCCAGCAGCTTAGATAGTCCGCCGGGGAAGCTGTTTTTT. The encoded protein is CASSLDSPPGKLFF.

J is TRBJ1-4 and V is TRBV30; 7 bases map to TRBD1. From germline, CDR1 is GTSNPN and CDR2 SVGIG (reference sequence). Trimming at V came to 0 bases and at J to 3 bases, leaving 4 bases not matched to a gene. CDR3 length equals 15 residues. Written as DNA, the CDR3 is TGTGCCTGGAGTGTAACCAGGGGGTCTAATGAAAAACTGTTTTTT. Amino acid sequence: CAWSVTRGSNEKLFF.

The chain recombines TRBV6-5 with TRBJ1-6, with 10 nucleotides matching TRBD1. This CDR3 is built from 16 residues. Trimming cost V 2 bases and J 9 bases; bases outside gene matches: 7. Germline CDR1 MNHEY, CDR2 SVGAGI. This CDR3 is CASSYASGTGVSPLHF. CDR3 DNA sequence: TGTGCCAGCAGTTACGCCTCCGGGACAGGGGTTTCACCCCTCCACTTT.

Only one count was recorded for this clone. The chain carries TRBV19 and TRBJ2-3, with D unresolved. The germline CDR1 and CDR2 sequences are LNHDA and SQIVND (reference sequence). This CDR3 has 16 amino acids. The ends were cut back, 10 bases at V and 0 bases at J, with 20 bases in the middle. The CDR3 DNA reads as TGTGCCACAAACGGACGGAGTTTTACTAGCACAGATACGCAGTATTTT. Protein: CATNGRSFTSTDTQYF.

The rearrangement links TRBV30 to TRBJ2-5; either TRBD1 or TRBD2 may fit D (5 bases each). Germline V CDR1 and CDR2: GTSNPN, SVGIG (reference sequence). Trimming pared 2 bases from V and 11 bases from J, leaving 15 bases between. This CDR3 has 12 amino acids. The CDR3 loop reads CAWSPGAQPQYF. The DNA of the CDR3 is TGTGCCTGGAGTCCCGGGGCCCAACCGCAGTACTTC. Based on the CDR3 plus reference TRBV30 and TRBJ2-5, the full variable domain is SQTIHQWPATLVQPVGSPLSLECTVEGTSNPNLYWYRQAAGRGLQLLFYSVGIGQISSEVPQNLSASRPQDRQFILSSKKLLLSDSGFYLCAWSPGAQPQYFGPGTRLLVL.

The genes are TRBV7-2 and TRBJ2-3, with D perhaps matching TRBD1 or TRBD2 (5 bases each). With 1 base removed from V and 1 base from J, the gap between germline ends came to 15 bases. In germline, CDR1 is SGHTA, CDR2 FQGNSA. This CDR3 has 17 amino acids. DNA for the CDR3: TGTGCCAGCAGCTTAGGATTAACTTGGGACGGCACAGATACGCAGTATTTT. This translates into CASSLGLTWDGTDTQYF.

The chain joins TRBV6-5 to TRBJ2-7; TRBD1 is a possible D gene (5 bases). Germline V gene data show CDR1 as MNHEY and CDR2 as SVGAGI. CDR3 length equals 13 residues. Trimming cost V 11 bases and J 3 bases, with 17 bases left between them. The CDR3 DNA reads TGTGCCGGGCGACTGGGGCAGAACTACGAGCAGTACTTC. Its protein is CAGRLGQNYEQYF.

The chain is built from TRBV4-2 and TRBJ1-2, with unresolved D. With 0 bases removed from V and 7 bases from J, the gap between germline ends came to 12 bases. In germline, CDR1 is LGHNA, CDR2 YNFKEQ. The CDR3 contains 14 residues. The CDR3 nucleotides are TGTGCCAGCAGCCAAGATAGGACGTATCCTGGCTACACCTTC. The encoded protein is CASSQDRTYPGYTF.

This clone was seen a few times. The chain carries TRBV2 and TRBJ1-2; D remains ambiguous. The CDR3 sequence is 13 residues long. The V end lost 5 bases, the J end lost 2 bases, and 9 bases lay between the germline ends. The V gene's germline CDR1 is SNHLY and CDR2 FYNNEI. For the CDR3, the DNA is TGTGCCAGCAGTAACGAGGAAAACTATGGCTACACCTTC. This encodes CASSNEENYGYTF.

The rearrangement links TRBV7-2 to TRBJ1-6, with 10 bases that match TRBD1. The CDR3 is 16 residues long. V lost 0 bases to trimming and J lost 7 bases; unmatched junction nucleotides: 3. The germline V gene encodes CDR1 SGHTA and CDR2 FQGNSA. The CDR3 reads CASSLAGTGVNSPLHF. In DNA form, the CDR3 reads TGTGCCAGCAGCTTAGCCGGGACAGGGGTGAATTCACCCCTCCACTTT.

V is TRBV5-4 and J is TRBJ1-6; D is ambiguous. In germline, CDR1 is SGHNT, CDR2 YYREEE (reference sequence). Trimming shortened V by 2 bases and J by 0 bases, and 12 bases separated the two germline ends. CDR3 length: 17 residues. DNA for the CDR3: TGTGCCAGCAGCTTTCCGGCCGGGAGCTCCTATAATTCACCCCTCCACTTT. This translates into CASSFPAGSSYNSPLHF.

This clone was counted once. This chain connects TRBV6-5 to TRBJ1-1; 7 bases line up with TRBD1. The CDR3 covers 16 residues. The V and J ends lost 0 bases and 5 bases, in that order; junction bases with no gene match: 9. Germline CDR1 is MNHEY and CDR2 is SVGAGI. This chain's CDR3 is CASSYSFPGGRTEAFF. CDR3 sequence (DNA): TGTGCCAGCAGTTACTCGTTCCCAGGGGGTAGGACTGAAGCTTTCTTT.

The rearrangement uses TRBV7-9 and TRBJ1-1; 9 bases match TRBD1. Unmatched junction bases numbered 18, after V lost 5 bases and J lost 2 bases. Looked up from germline, CDR1 is SEHNR and CDR2 is FQNEAQ (reference sequence). CDR3 length: 19 residues. For the CDR3, the DNA is TGTGCCAGCAGCAACCGTGGGAGAGGACAGGGGCCTGGAAACACTGAAGCTTTCTTT. This codes for CASSNRGRGQGPGNTEAFF.

This clone was observed a few times. The rearrangement uses TRBV5-1 and TRBJ2-7; 7 nucleotides agree with TRBD1. The J segment lost 7 bases and the V segment lost 5 bases, leaving 15 bases of the junction unmatched. There are 15 residues in the CDR3. Germline CDR1 is SGHRS and CDR2 is YFSETQ. CDR3 nucleotides: TGCGCCAGCAGTCCCTCACTCAGGGGGTCGGGGGAGCAGTACTTC. Amino acid sequence: CASSPSLRGSGEQYF. Drawing the rest from reference TRBV5-1 and TRBJ2-7, the complete variable domain is KAGVTQTPRYLIKTRGQQVTLSCSPISGHRSVSWYQQTPGQGLQFLFEYFSETQRNKGNFPGRFSGRQFSNSRSEMNVSTLELGDSALYLCASSPSLRGSGEQYFGPGTRLTVT.

This clone was observed a few times. V gene TRBV6-5 combines with J gene TRBJ1-1; TRBD1 is a possible D gene (6 bases). Germline values: CDR1 MNHEY, CDR2 SVGAGI. Between the trimmed V and J ends, which lost 2 bases and 0 bases, there was a span of 7 bases. The CDR3 spans 14 residues. The chain's CDR3 is CASSYQGMNTEAFF. CDR3 in DNA: TGTGCCAGCAGTTACCAGGGGATGAACACTGAAGCTTTCTTT.

This clone has just one count. One junction end disagrees with the germline gene, perhaps due to a read error. The V and J genes are TRBV7-7 and TRBJ2-7; 9 bases align to TRBD2. Germline V gene data show CDR1 as SSHAT and CDR2 as FNYEAQ (reference sequence). The CDR3 sequence is 14 residues long. The DNA for the CDR3 is TGTGCTAGCAGTTTGGAAGCGGGAGGTAGCGAGCAGTACTTC. Translated: CASSLEAGGSEQYF. The variable domain in full, completed from reference TRBV7-7 and TRBJ2-7, reads GAGVSQSPRYKVTKRGQDVTLRCDPISSHATLYWYQQALGQGPEFLTYFNYEAQPDKSGLPSDRFSAERPEGSISTLTIQRTEQRDSAMYRCASSLEAGGSEQYFGPGTRLTVT.

The chain couples TRBV6-5 to TRBJ2-2; D gene ambiguous. This CDR3 contains 16 residues. Germline-derived CDR1 and CDR2 are MNHEY and SVGAGI. Trimming cost V 2 bases and J 1 base, with 11 bases left between them. CDR3 loop: CASSYPRTGNTGELFF. The CDR3 DNA reads TGTGCCAGCAGTTACCCTCGGACGGGGAACACCGGGGAGCTGTTTTTT.